This T cell receptor (beta chain) was documented in a study of blood T cell repertoires in COVID-19. About the study: Material from acute and convalescent COVID-19 was sourced from the United States, Italy and Spain. PBMCs, B-cell-depleted T cells, or T cells provided the cDNA or gDNA that made up the material.

The CDR3 length is 15 residues. V shed 8 bases, J shed 2 bases, and the junction held 9 bases outside the gene matches. Germline lookup yields CDR1 MNHEY and CDR2 SVGAGI. As processed by the authors: It was from reference gene primer amplification that nucleated cell counts were estimated. Assay: immunoSEQ multiplex PCR; the TCRdb copy retains only in-frame clones and omits some. That table is the source of V, J and clone size, and D and trimming were worked out from the DNA. The sample has about 180,000 clones, roughly four fifths seen once. Seattle-derived patients entered the study during active infection and were followed longitudinally.

The genes are TRBV6-5 and TRBJ1-5; 7 nucleotides match TRBD1. This receptor was taken from a woman between 65 and 79 years old with COVID-19, enrolled during active disease. Sample: peripheral blood. In DNA, the CDR3 is TGTGCCAGCTCAAAACAGGGGCCAGGCAATCAGCCCCAGCATTTT. Translation gives CASSKQGPGNQPQHF.